The source of this T cell receptor beta chain is a study of blood T cell repertoires in COVID-19. Looking at the study overall: The study drew acute and convalescent COVID-19 samples from the United States, Italy and Spain. PBMCs, B-cell-depleted T cells, or T cells provided the cDNA or gDNA that made up the material.

As handled by the study authors: Reference gene primer amplification yielded estimated nucleated cell counts. Assay used: immunoSEQ multiplex PCR; TCRdb lists only in-frame clones, some missing. D and trimming come from the DNA, and the V and J calls and clone size come from that table. The table has around 220,000 clones, 84% seen once; the top ten hold 7.5% to 9%. Seattle patient enrollment occurred during active infection, with longitudinal follow-up thereafter. V gave up 2 bases and J gave up 4 bases; unmatched junction bases: 8. Germline CDR1 and CDR2: MDHEN and SYDVKM. The CDR3 has 15 residues. The chain has TRBV28 and TRBJ2-7, with 7 positions matching TRBD1. Sequenced input: peripheral blood. The sequence came from a woman older than 75 with COVID-19, enrolled during active disease. Here the CDR3 reads CASSLEGRGSYEQYF. The DNA of the CDR3 is TGTGCCAGCAGTTTAGAGGGCAGGGGGTCGTACGAGCAGTACTTC.